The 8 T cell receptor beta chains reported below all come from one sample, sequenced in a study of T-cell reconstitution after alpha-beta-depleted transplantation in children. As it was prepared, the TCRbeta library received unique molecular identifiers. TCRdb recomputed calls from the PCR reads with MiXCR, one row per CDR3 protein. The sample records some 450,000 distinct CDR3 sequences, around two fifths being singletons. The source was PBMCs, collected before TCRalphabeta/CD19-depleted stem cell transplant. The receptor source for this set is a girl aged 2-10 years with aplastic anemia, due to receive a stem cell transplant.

For the CDR3, the DNA is TGCGCCAGCAGCGGTTGGGCTGATCTTCCCGGGGGCACTGAAGCTTTCTTT. Amino acid sequence: CASSGWADLPGGTEAFF. The rearrangement links TRBV5-1 to TRBJ1-1, with D perhaps TRBD1 (5 bases). This CDR3 is built from 17 residues. The germline V and J ends were trimmed by 4 bases and 4 bases, with 23 bases remaining between them. Germline V CDR1 and CDR2: SGHRS, YFSETQ.

The CDR3 DNA is TGTGCCAGCAGTCACGGTGCTAGCACAGATACGCAGTATTTT. Protein sequence: CASSHGASTDTQYF. The chain uses TRBV28 and TRBJ2-3; D ambiguous. This CDR3 is built from 14 residues. CDR1 and CDR2 (germline): MDHEN, SYDVKM. Trimming took 5 bases from V and 0 from J, leaving 9 bases between them.

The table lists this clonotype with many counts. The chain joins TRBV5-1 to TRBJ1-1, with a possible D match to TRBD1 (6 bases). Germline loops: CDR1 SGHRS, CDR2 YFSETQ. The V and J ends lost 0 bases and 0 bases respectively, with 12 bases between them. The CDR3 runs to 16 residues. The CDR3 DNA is TGCGCCAGCAGCTTGGGAAACAGGGCACTGAACACTGAAGCTTTCTTT. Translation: CASSLGNRALNTEAFF.

The CDR3 sequence: CSALSGGPYEQYF. The CDR3 DNA sequence: TGCAGTGCTTTGAGCGGGGGTCCTTACGAGCAGTACTTC. The V gene is TRBV20-1, the J gene TRBJ2-7, with TRBD2 identical over 8 bases. The CDR3 loop spans 13 amino acids. CDR1 is DFQATT, CDR2 SNEGSKA, per germline (reference sequence). V lost 5 bases and J lost 4; bases outside the gene matches: 7.

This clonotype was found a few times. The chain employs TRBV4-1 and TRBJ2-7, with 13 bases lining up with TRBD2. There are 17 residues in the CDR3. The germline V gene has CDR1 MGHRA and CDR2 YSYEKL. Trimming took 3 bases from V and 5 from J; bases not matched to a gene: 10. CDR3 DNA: TGCGCCAGCAGCCATCGTCAACTAGCGGGAGGGCCCCACGAGCAGTACTTC. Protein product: CASSHRQLAGGPHEQYF.

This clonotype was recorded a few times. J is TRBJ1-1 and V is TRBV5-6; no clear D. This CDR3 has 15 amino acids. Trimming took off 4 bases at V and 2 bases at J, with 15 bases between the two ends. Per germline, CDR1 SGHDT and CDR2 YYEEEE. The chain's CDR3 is CASSLIRGSNTEAFF. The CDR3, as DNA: TGTGCCAGCAGCCTCATCCGGGGATCCAACACTGAAGCTTTCTTT. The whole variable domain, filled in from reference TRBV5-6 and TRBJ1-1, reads DAGVTQSPTHLIKTRGQQVTLRCSPKSGHDTVSWYQQALGQGPQFIFQYYEEEERQRGNFPDRFSGHQFPNYSSELNVNALLLGDSALYLCASSLIRGSNTEAFFGQGTRLTVV.

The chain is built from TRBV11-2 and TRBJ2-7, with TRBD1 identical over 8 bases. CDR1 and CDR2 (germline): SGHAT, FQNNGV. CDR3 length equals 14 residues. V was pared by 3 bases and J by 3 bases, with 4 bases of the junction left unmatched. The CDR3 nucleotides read TGTGCCAGCAGCTTCACTGACAGGGGCTACGAGCAGTACTTC. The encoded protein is CASSFTDRGYEQYF.

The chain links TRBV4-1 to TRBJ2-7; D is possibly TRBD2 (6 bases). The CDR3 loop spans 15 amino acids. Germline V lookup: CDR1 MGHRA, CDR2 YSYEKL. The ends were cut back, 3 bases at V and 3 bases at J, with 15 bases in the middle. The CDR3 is CASSQGTGEGYEQYF. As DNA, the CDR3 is TGCGCCAGCAGCCAGGGTACGGGAGAGGGCTACGAGCAGTACTTC.